The following is a T cell receptor beta chain sequence with its context. This sample was included in a study of T cell changes during pregnancy in multiple sclerosis. The CDR3 sequence is 14 residues long. Germline V CDR1 and CDR2: MGHRA, YSYEKL. With 1 base clipped from V and 4 bases from J, the junction kept 4 bases outside the gene matches. Produced via immunoSEQ multiplex PCR; TCRdb's table is partial and in-frame only. The sample includes 65,000 to 85,000 clones, around 94% of them seen just once. The chain uses TRBV4-1 and TRBJ2-7; 7 bases are shared with TRBD1. This sample comprised peripheral blood, obtained in the second trimester of pregnancy. This sequence was found in a female donor in good health, enrolled as a control in a pregnancy study. The CDR3 region has the DNA TGCGCCAGCAGCCAAGTGGGACAGAATTACGAGCAGTACTTC. Amino acids: CASSQVGQNYEQYF.